Following are 3 T cell receptor beta chains from one sample sequenced in a study of blood T cell repertoires in COVID-19 (dated by TCRdb to 2019 to 2021). Libraries were built with the immunoSEQ multiplex PCR assay. In TCRdb, the immuneACCESS table is reduced to in-frame sequences with V and J assigned. These tables do not hold every clone; where another copy was compared, an unresolved V gene accounts for under half, and the others remain unexplained. The sample table holds about 130,000 clones, of which around four fifths were seen once. Over 9.5% of the sample goes to the ten largest clones. The source material was peripheral blood. Receptors were obtained from a man between 60 and 70 years old who had recovered from COVID-19.

V is TRBV18 and J is TRBJ2-3, with D uncertain. Germline V CDR1 and CDR2: KGHSH, LQKENI. The CDR3 runs 13 residues. The V and J ends lost 2 bases and 9 bases respectively, with 12 bases between them. CDR3 in amino acids: CASSPYQINTQYF. CDR3 DNA: TGTGCCAGCTCACCATATCAGATCAACACGCAGTATTTT.

This clone was seen many times. The CDR3 region is CASSLGAGQGAHEQYF. The CDR3 DNA reads TGTGCCAGCAGTTTAGGGGCGGGACAGGGGGCCCACGAGCAGTACTTC. This chain uses TRBV28 with TRBJ2-7; 12 bases agree with TRBD1. V shed 2 bases and J 5 bases; nucleotides not matched to a gene: 7. Per the germline V gene, CDR1 is MDHEN and CDR2 is SYDVKM. CDR3 size: 16 residues.

The V gene is TRBV28, the J gene TRBJ1-2, with TRBD1 as a possible D gene (5 bases). Germline CDR1 and CDR2: MDHEN and SYDVKM. The CDR3 has 13 amino acids. Trimming took off 1 base at V and 5 bases at J, with 8 bases between the two ends. Written as DNA, the CDR3 is TGTGCCAGCAGTTTATCGGGGGGGTATGGCTACACCTTC. It translates to CASSLSGGYGYTF.